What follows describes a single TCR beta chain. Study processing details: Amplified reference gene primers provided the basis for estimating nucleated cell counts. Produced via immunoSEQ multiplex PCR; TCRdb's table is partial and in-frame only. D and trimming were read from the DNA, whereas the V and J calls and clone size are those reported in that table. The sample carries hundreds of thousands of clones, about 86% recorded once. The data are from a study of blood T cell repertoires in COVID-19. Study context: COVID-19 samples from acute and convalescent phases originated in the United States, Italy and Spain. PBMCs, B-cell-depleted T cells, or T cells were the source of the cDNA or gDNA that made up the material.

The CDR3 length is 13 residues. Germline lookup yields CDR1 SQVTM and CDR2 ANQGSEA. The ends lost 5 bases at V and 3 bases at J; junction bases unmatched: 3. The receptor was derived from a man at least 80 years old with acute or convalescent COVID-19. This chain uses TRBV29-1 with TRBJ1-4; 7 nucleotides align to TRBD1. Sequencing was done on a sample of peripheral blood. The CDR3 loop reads CSVTGEANEKLFF. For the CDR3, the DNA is TGCAGCGTTACAGGGGAGGCTAATGAAAAACTGTTTTTT.